The 26 T cell receptor beta chains presented below share a single source sample, sequenced in a study of T cell changes during pregnancy in multiple sclerosis. The repertoire was sequenced with immunoSEQ multiplex PCR; TCRdb's copy has only in-frame clones and lacks some. The table records roughly 61,000 clones, 70% to 90% of them present only once. This specimen was peripheral blood, taken in the first trimester of pregnancy. The receptors were gathered from a female donor in good health, enrolled as a control in a pregnancy study.

This rearrangement joins TRBV27 to TRBJ1-1; D not resolved. This CDR3 comprises 14 residues. Germline V gene lookup returns CDR1 MNHEY and CDR2 SMNVEV (reference sequence). Deletions cut 2 bases from V and 4 bases from J, with 11 bases between. In nucleotides, the CDR3 is TGTGCCAGCAGTTTAGGAGGGATGAGCACTGAAGCTTTCTTT. Its protein is CASSLGGMSTEAFF.

J is TRBJ2-1 and V is TRBV4-2; 10 bases align to TRBD2. The CDR3 length is 18 residues. Trimming cost V 1 base and J 6 bases; bases outside gene matches: 12. Germline CDR1 is LGHNA and CDR2 is YNFKEQ. The CDR3 sequence is CASSQGVTSGELVNEQFF. DNA of the CDR3: TGTGCCAGCAGCCAAGGAGTTACTAGCGGGGAATTGGTCAATGAGCAGTTCTTC.

The J gene is TRBJ2-3, the V gene TRBV27; 7 bases agree with TRBD2. The CDR3 is 15 amino acids. Germline assignment: CDR1 MNHEY and CDR2 SMNVEV (reference sequence). V gave up 0 bases and J gave up 4 bases; unmatched junction bases: 4. The CDR3 nucleotides are TGTGCCAGCAGTTTATCCTCACGGGGGGCAGATACGCAGTATTTT. Protein sequence: CASSLSSRGADTQYF.

The chain carries TRBV29-1 and TRBJ1-4, with unresolved D. This CDR3 contains 10 residues. V lost 6 bases, J lost 5 bases, and 4 bases lay in between. CDR1 is SQVTM, CDR2 ANQGSEA, per germline. CDR3 loop: CSVYNEKLFF. The CDR3 DNA sequence: TGCAGCGTCTACAATGAAAAACTGTTTTTT.

CDR3 in DNA: TGTGCCAGCAGTTCCCCAGGGGGCAGAGAGACCCAGTACTTC. Translation: CASSSPGGRETQYF. V usage is TRBV27 and J usage is TRBJ2-5; 8 bases are a match to TRBD1. Germline assignment: CDR1 MNHEY and CDR2 SMNVEV (reference sequence). Trimming cost V 4 bases and J 4 bases; bases outside gene matches: 5. The CDR3 is 14 amino acids.

V and J are TRBV5-1 and TRBJ2-5; 8 bases fit TRBD2. Germline V lookup: CDR1 SGHRS, CDR2 YFSETQ. This CDR3 contains 13 residues. The V and J ends lost 6 bases and 2 bases, in that order; junction bases with no gene match: 3. This CDR3 reads CASKSGGQETQYF. As DNA, the CDR3 is TGCGCCAGCAAATCGGGGGGGCAAGAGACCCAGTACTTC.

The chain couples TRBV9 to TRBJ2-7; 7 positions agree with TRBD2. This CDR3 is built from 15 residues. Germline V lookup: CDR1 SGDLS, CDR2 YYNGEE. Losses at the gene ends were 2 bases for V and 4 bases for J; bases not matched to a gene: 9. The CDR3 coding sequence is TGTGCCAGCAGCGTTTCGGGGGGTGGGGGGTACGAGCAGTACTTC. Translating gives CASSVSGGGGYEQYF.

This rearrangement joins TRBV9 to TRBJ1-1; tentative D call: TRBD1 (6 bases). The CDR3 runs 15 residues. Germline-derived CDR1 and CDR2 are SGDLS and YYNGEE. The germline V and J ends were trimmed by 0 bases and 4 bases, with 13 bases remaining between them. DNA of the CDR3: TGTGCCAGCAGCGTAGATCAGGGGTCAGGCACTGAAGCTTTCTTT. Its protein product is CASSVDQGSGTEAFF. Supplemented by reference TRBV9 and TRBJ1-1, the full variable domain reads DSGVTQTPKHLITATGQRVTLRCSPRSGDLSVYWYQQSLDQGLQFLIQYYNGEERAKGNILERFSAQQFPDLHSELNLSSLELGDSALYFCASSVDQGSGTEAFFGQGTRLTVV.

The chain recombines TRBV29-1 with TRBJ1-1, with D tentatively TRBD1 (6 bases). CDR1 and CDR2 from the germline V gene are SQVTM and ANQGSEA. This CDR3 spans 14 amino acids. Trimming shortened V by 3 bases and J by 6 bases, and 17 bases separated the two germline ends. CDR3 region: CSVEGGPGPAEAFF. CDR3 nucleotides: TGCAGCGTTGAGGGGGGGCCGGGGCCCGCTGAAGCTTTCTTT.

The V gene is TRBV13, the J gene TRBJ2-5, with 10 bases lining up with TRBD2. The CDR3 spans 20 residues. Trimming cost V 7 bases and J 3 bases; bases outside gene matches: 23. CDR1 and CDR2 (germline): PRHDT, FYEKMQ (reference sequence). The CDR3 spells CASKRGGLAGALTQEETQYF. The CDR3 DNA is TGTGCCAGCAAAAGGGGTGGGCTAGCGGGGGCCTTAACCCAAGAAGAGACCCAGTACTTC.

The chain couples TRBV14 to TRBJ1-2; D is uncertain. The CDR3 runs to 13 residues. Germline lookup yields CDR1 SGHDN and CDR2 FVKESK. The germline V and J ends were trimmed by 1 base and 5 bases, with 8 bases remaining between them. DNA of the CDR3: TGTGCCAGCAGCCAAGGGCGGCGGTATGGCTACACCTTC. Its translation: CASSQGRRYGYTF.

This rearrangement joins TRBV4-1 to TRBJ1-2, with a weak D call TRBD1 (6 bases). This CDR3 has 14 residues. Germline V gene lookup returns CDR1 MGHRA and CDR2 YSYEKL. V was cut by 4 bases and J by 0 bases, with 9 bases left in between. CDR3 residues: CASSRGQTNYGYTF. The CDR3 DNA follows: TGCGCCAGCAGCCGCGGACAGACTAACTATGGCTACACCTTC.

In DNA form, the CDR3 reads TGTGCCAGCAGTGAGACGGCAGGGGATGCTAACTATGGCTACACCTTC. Translated: CASSETAGDANYGYTF. This rearrangement joins TRBV6-4 to TRBJ1-2; the D gene is possibly TRBD1 (6 bases). Germline values: CDR1 MRHNA, CDR2 SNTAGT. V lost 3 bases, J lost 0 bases, and 14 bases lay in between. This CDR3 contains 16 residues.

This chain joins TRBV30 and TRBJ1-2; 7 nucleotides line up with TRBD1. CDR3 size: 12 residues. V was clipped by 5 bases and J by 3 bases; unmatched bases: 3. CDR1 is GTSNPN, CDR2 SVGIG, per germline (reference sequence). CDR3 in amino acids: CAWSTGDYGYTF. The DNA of the CDR3 is TGTGCCTGGTCAACAGGGGACTATGGCTACACCTTC.

The chain recombines TRBV7-9 with TRBJ2-2; D may be TRBD2 (5 bases). The V gene's germline CDR1 is SEHNR and CDR2 FQNEAQ (reference sequence). This CDR3 contains 14 residues. V was pared by 5 bases and J by 1 base, with 8 bases between. The CDR3, as DNA: TGTGCCAGCAGCCGAGGACTGAACACCGGGGAGCTGTTTTTT. Protein product: CASSRGLNTGELFF.

J is TRBJ1-1 and V is TRBV29-1, with TRBD1 as a possible D gene (5 bases). CDR1 is SQVTM and CDR2 is ANQGSEA in the germline V gene. V gave up 6 bases and J gave up 3 bases, with 14 bases separating them. The CDR3 spans 13 residues. The CDR3 reads CSVSTGGDTEAFF. The CDR3 DNA is TGCAGCGTCTCAACGGGGGGGGACACTGAAGCTTTCTTT.

This clone was observed a single time. V gene TRBV7-9 combines with J gene TRBJ2-7; D unresolved. Trimming left V 5 bases short and J 1 base short, with 12 bases between. The CDR3 extends over 14 amino acids. Germline V gives CDR1 SEHNR, CDR2 FQNEAQ (reference sequence). Here the CDR3 DNA reads TGTGCCAGCAGCCCCGAGACATTTTCCTACGAGCAGTACTTC. Protein sequence: CASSPETFSYEQYF.

This rearrangement joins TRBV6-5 to TRBJ2-7; a possible D gene is TRBD1 (6 bases). The CDR3 runs 14 residues. Germline V gene data show CDR1 as MNHEY and CDR2 as SVGAGI. With 5 bases removed from V and 2 bases from J, the gap between germline ends came to 13 bases. The CDR3 reads CASSTSRTAYEQYF. CDR3 sequence (DNA): TGTGCCAGCAGTACATCCCGGACAGCCTACGAGCAGTACTTC.

This clone was recorded once. The chain recombines TRBV4-3 with TRBJ2-1; 7 nucleotides line up with TRBD1. Trimming cost V 4 bases and J 4 bases; bases outside gene matches: 7. This CDR3 is built from 15 residues. Germline CDR1 is LGHNA and CDR2 is YSLEER. Here the CDR3 DNA reads TGCGCCAGCAGCCCTGGGACAGACCCTTACAATGAGCAGTTCTTC. This sequence encodes CASSPGTDPYNEQFF.

The CDR3 loop is CASSLAASGNEQYF. The CDR3 bases are TGTGCCAGCAGCTTAGCGGCTAGCGGGAACGAGCAGTACTTC. The gene calls are TRBV7-2 and TRBJ2-7; 9 nucleotides agree with TRBD2. This CDR3 is 14 amino acids long. The germline V gene encodes CDR1 SGHTA and CDR2 FQGNSA. The ends lost 0 bases at V and 5 bases at J; junction bases unmatched: 2. Full variable domain (rest looked up from reference TRBV7-2 and TRBJ2-7): GAGVSQSPSNKVTEKGKDVELRCDPISGHTALYWYRQSLGQGLEFLIYFQGNSAPDKSGLPSDRFSAERTGGSVSTLTIQRTQQEDSAVYLCASSLAASGNEQYFGPGTRLTVT.

The chain joins TRBV7-2 to TRBJ2-3, with 10 nucleotides matching TRBD2. The ends lost 5 bases at V and 4 bases at J; junction bases unmatched: 9. Germline V CDR1 and CDR2: SGHTA, FQGNSA. CDR3 length: 16 residues. CDR3 DNA sequence: TGTGCCAGCAGCCTATTGAGCGGGGGGGTCCCAGATACGCAGTATTTT. Translation gives CASSLLSGGVPDTQYF.

V is TRBV6-1 and J is TRBJ1-2; 7 bases are a match to TRBD1. V lost 1 base to trimming and J lost 8 bases; unmatched junction nucleotides: 13. Per germline, CDR1 MNHNS and CDR2 SASEGT. The CDR3 extends over 16 amino acids. CDR3 in DNA: TGTGCCAGCAGTGAAGTCCGGACAGGAAGGTCGAGGGGCTACACCTTC. This codes for CASSEVRTGRSRGYTF.

V usage is TRBV6-5 and J usage is TRBJ1-1; D unclear. The CDR3 loop spans 13 amino acids. Germline V gene lookup returns CDR1 MNHEY and CDR2 SVGAGI. The V gene lost 4 bases and the J gene lost 2 bases, with 8 bases spanning the gap. CDR3 amino acids: CASSSLVNTEAFF. The CDR3 region has the DNA TGTGCCAGCAGTTCGTTAGTAAACACTGAAGCTTTCTTT.

The rearrangement links TRBV10-3 to TRBJ2-4; TRBD2 matches 10 bases. The junction had 3 bases not matched to a gene; V was cut back by 8 bases and J by 5 bases. There are 13 residues in the CDR3. Germline V lookup: CDR1 ENHRY, CDR2 SYGVKD. The CDR3 region is CAISGTSENIQYF. In nucleotides, the CDR3 is TGTGCCATCTCCGGGACTAGCGAAAACATTCAGTACTTC.

The chain uses TRBV5-6 and TRBJ1-6; D might be TRBD1 (5 bases). From germline, CDR1 is SGHDT and CDR2 YYEEEE. Trimming cost V 6 bases and J 0 bases, with 10 bases left between them. CDR3 size: 15 residues. This chain's CDR3 is CASMGGSSYNSPLHF. As DNA, the CDR3 is TGTGCCAGCATGGGGGGAAGCTCCTATAATTCACCCCTCCACTTT.

The chain recombines TRBV7-8 with TRBJ2-5; 8 bases agree with TRBD1. Germline values: CDR1 SGHVS, CDR2 FQNEAQ. V shed 4 bases and J 5 bases; nucleotides not matched to a gene: 3. This CDR3 spans 13 amino acids. The CDR3 DNA reads TGTGCCAGCAGCTCGGACAGGGTTGAGACCCAGTACTTC. Amino acids: CASSSDRVETQYF.